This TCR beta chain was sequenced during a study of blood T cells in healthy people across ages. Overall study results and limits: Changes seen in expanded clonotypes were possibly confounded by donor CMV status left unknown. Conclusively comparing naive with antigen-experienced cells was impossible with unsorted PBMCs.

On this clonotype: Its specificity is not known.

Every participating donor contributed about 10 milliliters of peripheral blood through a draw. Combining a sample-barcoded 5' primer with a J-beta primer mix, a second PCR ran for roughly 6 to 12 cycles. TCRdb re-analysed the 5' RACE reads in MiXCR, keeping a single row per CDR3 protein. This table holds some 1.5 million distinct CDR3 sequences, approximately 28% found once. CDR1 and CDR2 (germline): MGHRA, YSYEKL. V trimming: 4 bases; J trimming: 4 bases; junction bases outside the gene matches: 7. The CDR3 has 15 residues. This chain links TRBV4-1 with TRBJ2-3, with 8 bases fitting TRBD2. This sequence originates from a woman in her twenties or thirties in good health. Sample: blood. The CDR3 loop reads CASSPPGRGSDTQYF. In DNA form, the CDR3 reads TGCGCCAGCAGCCCCCCCGGGAGGGGGTCAGATACGCAGTATTTT.